These T cell receptor beta chains were read from a single sample in a study of blood T cells in healthy people across ages. TCRdb reanalysed the 5' RACE reads using MiXCR and keeps one entry per CDR3 protein. Of roughly 730,000 distinct CDR3 sequences in the sample, approximately 60% were seen once. The sequenced material came from blood. The receptors come from a man aged 40-50 years in good health. The CDR3 runs from the conserved cysteine through the conserved F or W. D genes are given only for firm matches. Not all rows give a size; the values are once, few, many and, for expanded clones, a class.

clone size,V gene,J gene,D gene,CDR3 protein,CDR3 DNA
few,TRBV20-1,TRBJ1-4,NA,CSASWDATNEKLFF,TGCAGTGCGAGTTGGGATGCAACTAATGAAAAACTGTTTTTT
NA,TRBV2,TRBJ2-4,NA,CASRLFTMQTENIQYF,TGTGCCAGCAGACTCTTTACCATGCAGACAGAAAACATTCAGTACTTC
once,TRBV9,TRBJ1-1,NA,CASGWGADMNTEAFF,TGTGCCAGCGGGTGGGGGGCAGACATGAACACTGAAGCTTTCTTT
NA,TRBV29-1,TRBJ2-6,NA,CSAGGLSGANVLTF,TGCAGCGCCGGAGGACTCTCTGGGGCCAACGTCCTGACTTTC
NA,TRBV28,TRBJ2-5,TRBD2,CASSLQGLGKEETQYF,TGTGCCAGCAGTCTCCAGGGACTAGGGAAGGAAGAGACCCAGTACTTC
NA,TRBV4-3,TRBJ2-7,NA,CASSQYPTGTSYEQYF,TGCGCCAGCAGTCAGTACCCGACAGGGACTTCCTACGAGCAGTACTTC
NA,TRBV7-9,TRBJ1-2,NA,CASRGRGTNYGYTF,TGTGCCAGCCGCGGGCGTGGGACTAACTATGGCTACACCTTC
NA,TRBV27,TRBJ2-5,NA,CASSSWFGETQYF,TGTGCCAGCAGTTCCTGGTTCGGAGAGACCCAGTACTTC
NA,TRBV5-6,TRBJ2-2,NA,CASSLVRVHGELFF,TGTGCCAGCAGCTTGGTCAGGGTACACGGGGAGCTGTTTTTT
NA,TRBV20-1,TRBJ1-6,TRBD1,CSARVVTGGNPSPLHF,TGCAGTGCTAGAGTAGTCACAGGGGGGAATCCTTCACCCCTCCACTTT
NA,TRBV7-2,TRBJ1-2,TRBD1,CASSSTRGQVYTF,TGTGCCAGCAGCTCAACCCGCGGACAGGTCTACACCTTC
NA,TRBV7-3,TRBJ2-7,TRBD2,CASSLAPLALADYKQYF,TGTGCCAGCAGCTTAGCACCCTTGGCACTAGCGGACTATAAGCAGTACTTC
many,TRBV7-2,TRBJ2-5,NA,CASSPRRDSGQYF,TGTGCCAGCAGCCCTAGAAGAGATAGTGGCCAGTACTTC
NA,TRBV20-1,TRBJ2-7,TRBD1,CSARARDRRYSYEQYF,TGCAGTGCTAGAGCTAGGGACAGGCGATACTCCTACGAGCAGTACTTC
NA,TRBV29-1,TRBJ2-5,NA,CSVDRREAQYF,TGCAGCGTTGACCGCCGAGAGGCCCAGTACTTC
NA,TRBV7-2,TRBJ1-2,NA,CASSLRDVGGYTF,TGTGCCAGCAGTCTCCGCGACGTCGGAGGCTACACCTTC
NA,TRBV29-1,TRBJ1-1,NA,CSVPGTGNTEAFF,TGCAGCGTTCCCGGGACGGGTAACACTGAAGCTTTCTTT
NA,TRBV7-9,TRBJ2-5,TRBD2,CASSFSGAGVETQYF,TGTGCCAGCAGCTTCTCCGGAGCGGGGGTGGAGACCCAGTACTTC
NA,TRBV7-6,TRBJ1-5,NA,CASSLWGEAQPQHF,TGTGCCAGCAGCTTATGGGGAGAGGCTCAGCCCCAGCATTTT
NA,TRBV14,TRBJ2-5,TRBD1,CASSQGTAYPQETQYF,TGTGCCAGCAGCCAGGGGACAGCCTACCCCCAAGAGACCCAGTACTTC
once,TRBV13,TRBJ2-7,NA,CASSFNHVAYEQYF,TGTGCCAGCAGCTTTAATCATGTTGCCTACGAGCAGTACTTC
NA,TRBV3-1,TRBJ2-3,NA,CASSHGGGPNTDTQYF,TGTGCCAGCAGCCATGGGGGGGGCCCTAACACAGATACGCAGTATTTT
NA,TRBV5-1,TRBJ2-7,TRBD1,CASSRDRGRDEQYF,TGCGCCAGCAGCCGGGACAGGGGGCGCGACGAGCAGTACTTC
few,TRBV20-1,TRBJ2-7,NA,CSASSNYEQYF,TGCAGTGCTAGTTCGAATTACGAGCAGTACTTC
NA,TRBV7-9,TRBJ2-7,NA,CAIRPGDYEQYF,TGTGCCATCAGGCCAGGGGACTACGAGCAGTACTTC
NA,TRBV29-1,TRBJ1-2,NA,CSVEVEGGGYTF,TGCAGCGTTGAAGTCGAGGGAGGTGGCTACACCTTC
NA,TRBV15,TRBJ2-5,NA,CATSRERGAGETQYF,TGTGCCACCAGCAGAGAACGGGGTGCGGGGGAGACCCAGTACTTC
many,TRBV18,TRBJ1-2,NA,CASSPGTNYGYTF,TGCGCCAGCAGCCCAGGCACCAACTATGGCTACACCTTC
NA,TRBV9,TRBJ1-2,NA,CAISALYGYTF,TGTGCCATCAGCGCCCTATATGGCTACACCTTC